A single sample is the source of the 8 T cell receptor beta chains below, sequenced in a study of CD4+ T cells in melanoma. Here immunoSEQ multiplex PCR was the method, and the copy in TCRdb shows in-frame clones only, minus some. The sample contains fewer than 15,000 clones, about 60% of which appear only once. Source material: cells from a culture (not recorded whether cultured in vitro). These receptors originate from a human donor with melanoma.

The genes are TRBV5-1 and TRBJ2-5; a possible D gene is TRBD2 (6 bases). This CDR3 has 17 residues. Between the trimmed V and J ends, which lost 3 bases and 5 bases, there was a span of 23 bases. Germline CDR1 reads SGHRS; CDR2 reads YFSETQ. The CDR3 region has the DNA TGCGCCAGCAGCTCGGCCCCCGGAGGGGCGGGGCAGGAGACCCAGTACTTC. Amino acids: CASSSAPGGAGQETQYF.

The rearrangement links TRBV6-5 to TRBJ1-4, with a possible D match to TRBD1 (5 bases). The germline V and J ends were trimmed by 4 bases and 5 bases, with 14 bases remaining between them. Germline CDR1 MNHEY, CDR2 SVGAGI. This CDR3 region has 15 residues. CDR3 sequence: CASSSRDGLNEKLFF. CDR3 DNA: TGTGCCAGCAGTTCCCGGGACGGACTAAATGAAAAACTGTTTTTT.

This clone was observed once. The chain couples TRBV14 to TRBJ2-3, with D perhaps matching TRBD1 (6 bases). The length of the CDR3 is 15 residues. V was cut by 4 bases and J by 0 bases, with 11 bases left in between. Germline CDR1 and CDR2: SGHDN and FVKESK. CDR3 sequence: CASSPQTGSTDTQYF. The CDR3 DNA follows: TGTGCCAGCAGCCCGCAAACAGGGAGCACAGATACGCAGTATTTT.

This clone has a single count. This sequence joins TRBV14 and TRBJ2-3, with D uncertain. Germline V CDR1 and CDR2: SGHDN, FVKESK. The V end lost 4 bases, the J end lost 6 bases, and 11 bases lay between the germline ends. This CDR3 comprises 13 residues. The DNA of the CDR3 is TGTGCCAGCAGCCTGGGATATTTGGATACGCAGTATTTT. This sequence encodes CASSLGYLDTQYF.

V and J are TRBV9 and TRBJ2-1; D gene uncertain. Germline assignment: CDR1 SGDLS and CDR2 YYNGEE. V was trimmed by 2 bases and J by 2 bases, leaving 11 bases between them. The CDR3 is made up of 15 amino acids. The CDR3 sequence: CASSVSPGAYNEQFF. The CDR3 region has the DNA TGTGCCAGCAGCGTGTCTCCGGGCGCCTACAATGAGCAGTTCTTC.

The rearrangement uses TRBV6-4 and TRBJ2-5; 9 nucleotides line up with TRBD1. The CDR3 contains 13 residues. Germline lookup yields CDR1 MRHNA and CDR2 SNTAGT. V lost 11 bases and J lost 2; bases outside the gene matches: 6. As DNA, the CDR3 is TGTGCCGGACAGGGGATCTTTCAAGAGACCCAGTACTTC. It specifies CAGQGIFQETQYF.

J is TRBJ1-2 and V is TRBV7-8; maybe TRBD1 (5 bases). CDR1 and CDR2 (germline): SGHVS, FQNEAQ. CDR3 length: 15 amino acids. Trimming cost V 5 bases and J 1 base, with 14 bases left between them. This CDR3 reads CASSPGPQSNYGYTF. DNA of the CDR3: TGTGCCAGCAGCCCAGGGCCACAGAGTAACTATGGCTACACCTTC.

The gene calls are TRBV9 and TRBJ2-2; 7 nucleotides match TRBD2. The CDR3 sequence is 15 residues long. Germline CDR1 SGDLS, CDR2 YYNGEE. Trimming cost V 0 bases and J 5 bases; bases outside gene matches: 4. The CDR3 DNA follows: TGTGCCAGCAGCGTAGGGGAGGGTCGGACCGGGGAGCTGTTTTTT. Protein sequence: CASSVGEGRTGELFF.